The 20 T cell receptor beta chains below come from one sample, sequenced in a study of beta chain features in type 1 diabetes. Since all of the isolated RNA was reverse transcribed, expressed TCRB transcripts were what got sequenced. Profiling relied on immunoSEQ multiplex PCR, and the TCRdb table lists in-frame clones only, not all of them. The profile shows 120,000 to 150,000 clones, over 9.5% of them singletons. Sequences were obtained from naive CD4+ T cells from blood. These receptor sequences come from a man in his late teens or twenties in good health.

This chain links TRBV5-1 with TRBJ1-2; D is possibly TRBD1 (5 bases). Germline assignment: CDR1 SGHRS and CDR2 YFSETQ. Trimming took 4 bases from V and 7 from J, leaving 20 bases between them. The CDR3 spans 15 residues. The CDR3 coding sequence is TGCGCCAGCAGCCCCGGACACTCTTGGTCTGTTGGCTACACCTTC. This encodes CASSPGHSWSVGYTF.

The rearrangement joins TRBV4-3 to TRBJ1-2, with 7 bases aligning to TRBD1. The germline V gene has CDR1 LGHNA and CDR2 YSLEER. V shed 0 bases, J shed 6 bases, and the junction held 4 bases outside the gene matches. This CDR3 has 14 residues. The CDR3 loop reads CASSQDGDRDGYTF. The CDR3 DNA reads TGCGCCAGCAGCCAAGATGGGGACAGAGATGGCTACACCTTC.

In its sample, this clone was seen a few times. V usage is TRBV4-1 and J usage is TRBJ2-3, with D possibly being TRBD1 (5 bases). CDR1 and CDR2 (germline): MGHRA, YSYEKL. Deletions cut 7 bases from V and 2 bases from J, with 16 bases between. The CDR3 contains 15 residues. In DNA, the CDR3 is TGCGCCAGCACCGAGACAGAAACTCTCACAGATACGCAGTATTTT. It specifies CASTETETLTDTQYF.

This clone occurred a few times. The rearrangement links TRBV30 to TRBJ2-1, with 10 bases identical to TRBD2. Germline CDR1 and CDR2: GTSNPN and SVGIG (reference sequence). The CDR3 runs to 14 residues. V shed 1 base, J shed 9 bases, and the junction held 6 bases outside the gene matches. In DNA form, the CDR3 reads TGTGCCTGGAGTGCAGAGCGGGGGGGCTTTGAGCAGTTCTTC. It specifies CAWSAERGGFEQFF. Full variable domain (rest looked up from reference TRBV30 and TRBJ2-1): SQTIHQWPATLVQPVGSPLSLECTVEGTSNPNLYWYRQAAGRGLQLLFYSVGIGQISSEVPQNLSASRPQDRQFILSSKKLLLSDSGFYLCAWSAERGGFEQFFGPGTRLTVL.

This clone occurred a few times. The chain carries TRBV5-1 and TRBJ2-5; 10 nucleotides match TRBD2. Germline CDR1 SGHRS, CDR2 YFSETQ. J was trimmed by 3 bases and V by 0 bases; bases with no gene match: 8. The CDR3 covers 17 residues. CDR3 in DNA: TGCGCCAGCAGCTTGGGAGCCCAGCGGGGGGGCGAAGAGACCCAGTACTTC. This gives the protein CASSLGAQRGGEETQYF.

In its sample, this clone was seen many times. This chain connects TRBV7-2 to TRBJ2-5; the D is unclear. Looked up from germline, CDR1 is SGHTA and CDR2 is FQGNSA. The CDR3 is made up of 13 amino acids. Trimming took off 0 bases at V and 4 bases at J, with 6 bases between the two ends. CDR3 in amino acids: CASSLAWRETQYF. The CDR3, as DNA: TGTGCCAGCAGCTTAGCGTGGAGAGAGACCCAGTACTTC. The whole variable domain, remainder taken from reference TRBV7-2 and TRBJ2-5, is GAGVSQSPSNKVTEKGKDVELRCDPISGHTALYWYRQSLGQGLEFLIYFQGNSAPDKSGLPSDRFSAERTGGSVSTLTIQRTQQEDSAVYLCASSLAWRETQYFGPGTRLLVL.

The rearrangement joins TRBV27 to TRBJ1-1; 8 bases line up with TRBD1. Germline trimming cut 4 bases from V and 12 bases from J; bases unmatched to any gene: 16. Germline CDR1 is MNHEY and CDR2 is SMNVEV (reference sequence). The CDR3 sequence is 15 residues long. CDR3 nucleotides: TGTGCCAGCAGTTCCTCACAGGGGGGTTTTACTAAACCTTTCTTT. Translating it yields CASSSSQGGFTKPFF.

The chain combines TRBV27 with TRBJ2-5; D is unresolved. V gave up 7 bases and J gave up 5 bases, with 23 bases separating them. CDR1 is MNHEY, CDR2 SMNVEV, per germline (reference sequence). The CDR3 runs to 16 residues. Written as DNA, the CDR3 is TGTGCCAGCACCTCCCGGCGGCTAGATGCCGGCGAGACCCAGTACTTC. Amino acids: CASTSRRLDAGETQYF.

This clone was counted a few times. This chain links TRBV4-3 with TRBJ1-1; TRBD1 matches at 11 bases. The V gene's germline CDR1 is LGHNA and CDR2 YSLEER. Unmatched junction bases numbered 1, after V lost 7 bases and J lost 3 bases. This CDR3 is 13 amino acids long. The CDR3 protein is CASTGQGDTEAFF. CDR3 nucleotides: TGCGCCAGCACGGGACAGGGGGACACTGAAGCTTTCTTT.

This sequence joins TRBV9 and TRBJ1-6; TRBD1 aligns across 8 bases. J gave up 4 bases and V 4 bases, and 7 bases lay outside the gene matches. The germline gives CDR1 SGDLS, CDR2 YYNGEE. The CDR3 covers 16 residues. The chain's CDR3 is CASSPGQGQYNSPLHF. CDR3 in DNA: TGTGCCAGCAGCCCTGGACAGGGTCAATATAATTCACCCCTCCACTTT.

This rearrangement joins TRBV7-6 to TRBJ2-7; possible D gene TRBD1, 6 bases. The CDR3 contains 16 residues. CDR1 is SGHVS and CDR2 is FNYEAQ in the germline V gene. Trimming shortened V by 3 bases and J by 2 bases, and 17 bases separated the two germline ends. The CDR3 DNA is TGTGCCAGCAGCTTCGGGGCCAGACAGGACCCCTACGAGCAGTACTTC. It is translated as CASSFGARQDPYEQYF.

This chain uses TRBV6-5 with TRBJ1-5; D unresolved. Germline loops: CDR1 MNHEY, CDR2 SVGAGI. Trimming left V 6 bases short and J 7 bases short, with 13 bases between. This CDR3 spans 13 amino acids. CDR3 sequence reads: CASSDRKRQPQHF. The CDR3 DNA follows: TGTGCCAGCAGCGACCGTAAGAGGCAGCCCCAGCATTTT.

This clone was counted between two and nine times. The chain employs TRBV19 and TRBJ1-1; the D gene is possibly TRBD1 (6 bases). Trimming shortened V by 6 bases and J by 3 bases, and 8 bases separated the two germline ends. This CDR3 region has 12 residues. Germline CDR1 and CDR2: LNHDA and SQIVND (reference sequence). CDR3 DNA sequence: TGTGCCAGTAGAAGGACAGACACTGAAGCTTTCTTT. Encoded protein: CASRRTDTEAFF. The full variable domain, rest sourced from reference TRBV19 and TRBJ1-1, is DGGITQSPKYLFRKEGQNVTLSCEQNLNHDAMYWYRQDPGQGLRLIYYSQIVNDFQKGDIAEGYSVSREKKESFPLTVTSAQKNPTAFYLCASRRTDTEAFFGQGTRLTVV.

This clone was recorded a few times. Other DNA variants within this sample encode the same CDR3. The J gene is TRBJ1-2, the V gene TRBV4-1; 9 bases are shared with TRBD1. The germline V gene encodes CDR1 MGHRA and CDR2 YSYEKL. The CDR3 spans 16 residues. The ends lost 0 bases at V and 4 bases at J; junction bases unmatched: 6. The DNA for the CDR3 is TGCGCCAGCAGCCAAGATCTACGGACAGGGGCCTATGGCTACACCTTC. Encoded protein: CASSQDLRTGAYGYTF.

This clone was seen more than once but under ten times. The gene calls are TRBV11-2 and TRBJ2-7; D gene uncertain. The CDR3 contains 13 residues. Germline CDR1 reads SGHAT; CDR2 reads FQNNGV. Trimming took 0 bases from V and 3 from J, leaving 6 bases between them. The CDR3 coding sequence is TGTGCCAGCAGCTTAGAGGCCAGCTACGAGCAGTACTTC. This codes for CASSLEASYEQYF.

This clone was seen more than once but under ten times. The V gene is TRBV28, the J gene TRBJ1-4; 7 bases align to TRBD1. The J segment lost 8 bases and the V segment lost 5 bases, leaving 8 bases of the junction unmatched. Germline lookup yields CDR1 MDHEN and CDR2 SYDVKM. This CDR3 is 14 amino acids long. In DNA form, the CDR3 reads TGTGCCAGCAGTGCCGGGACAGCCATCGAAAAACTGTTTTTT. It codes for CASSAGTAIEKLFF.

The chain links TRBV4-3 to TRBJ2-7, with D perhaps matching TRBD2 (5 bases). This CDR3 contains 14 residues. The germline V gene has CDR1 LGHNA and CDR2 YSLEER. V lost 4 bases and J lost 3, with 13 bases in between. CDR3 sequence reads: CASSLWTGLYEQYF. CDR3 coding DNA: TGCGCCAGCAGCCTTTGGACCGGACTCTACGAGCAGTACTTC.

This clone turned up a few times. The rearrangement links TRBV11-2 to TRBJ2-1; possibly TRBD2 for D (5 bases). The V end lost 1 base, the J end lost 9 bases, and 16 bases lay between the germline ends. CDR3 size: 15 residues. The germline V gene encodes CDR1 SGHAT and CDR2 FQNNGV. The DNA for the CDR3 is TGTGCCAGCAGCTTAGCGCTTCTGCCGGCGGGTGAGCAGTTCTTC. It specifies CASSLALLPAGEQFF.

Only a few counts were recorded for this clone. J is TRBJ2-3 and V is TRBV4-2, with TRBD2 matching over 10 bases. The CDR3 sequence is 15 residues long. CDR1 and CDR2 from the germline V gene are LGHNA and YNFKEQ. V was pared by 5 bases and J by 4 bases, with 6 bases of the junction left unmatched. The CDR3 protein is CASSAAGGRADTQYF. DNA for the CDR3: TGTGCCAGCAGCGCAGCGGGGGGGCGGGCAGATACGCAGTATTTT.

The V gene is TRBV4-2, the J gene TRBJ1-3; the D gene is possibly TRBD1 (5 bases). The CDR3 length is 16 residues. Trimming removed 0 bases at V and 4 bases at J, with 13 bases between. Looked up from germline, CDR1 is LGHNA and CDR2 is YNFKEQ. CDR3 sequence (DNA): TGTGCCAGCAGCCAAGATGCGACCAGGGTGGGAAACACCATATATTTT. Amino acid sequence: CASSQDATRVGNTIYF.